This is a list of T cell receptor beta chains from one sample in a study of T cells in Graves' hyperthyroidism and ophthalmopathy. From the multiplex PCR reads, TCRdb called clonotypes with MiXCR, one entry per CDR3 protein. Of approximately 600,000 distinct CDR3 sequences listed, around 14% are singletons. Sequenced sample: blood. These receptors all stem from a woman in her 30s with Graves' hyperthyroidism that later progressed to Graves' ophthalmopathy. Both conserved end residues are part of each CDR3. A D gene is named only where the DNA matches it firmly. Size values are once, few and many counts, or a class for expanded clones, and some rows have none.

TRBV27	17	TRBD1	TRBJ1-1	many	CASSDRRDRVMNTEAFF	TGTGCCAGCAGTGATCGCCGGGACAGGGTCATGAACACTGAAGCTTTCTTT
TRBV2	15	TRBD1	TRBJ1-1	many	CASSEQDRVVGEAFF	TGTGCCAGCAGTGAACAGGACAGGGTAGTGGGTGAAGCTTTCTTT
TRBV12-3/TRBV12-4	15	TRBD1	TRBJ1-4	many	CASSFARTGAEKLFF	TGTGCCAGCAGTTTTGCCCGGACAGGGGCTGAAAAACTGTTTTTT
TRBV14	19	NA	TRBJ2-7	NA	CASSSFEGRLRGEKGEQYF	TGTGCCAGCAGTTCCTTTGAGGGGCGGTTGAGGGGTGAGAAGGGCGAGCAGTACTTC
TRBV24-1	14	NA	TRBJ2-5	many	CATSDLGRGETQYF	TGTGCCACCAGTGATTTGGGCAGGGGAGAGACCCAGTACTTC
TRBV15	16	TRBD1	TRBJ1-5	many	CATSRGSGGPNQPQHF	TGTGCCACCAGCAGAGGCTCAGGGGGACCAAATCAGCCCCAGCATTTT
TRBV9	15	NA	TRBJ1-2	many	CASSVGEEDNYGYTF	TGTGCCAGCAGCGTAGGGGAGGAGGACAACTATGGCTACACCTTC
TRBV10-3	15	NA	TRBJ1-2	many	CAISEPNLRDYGYTF	TGTGCCATCAGTGAGCCCAACTTAAGAGACTATGGCTACACCTTC
TRBV10-3	16	TRBD2	TRBJ2-1	many	CAISERAGVSYNEQFF	TGTGCCATCAGTGAGCGAGCGGGAGTATCCTACAATGAGCAGTTCTTC
TRBV28	17	TRBD2	TRBJ2-7	NA	CASSRGGGSGESYEQYF	TGTGCCAGCAGCCGGGGGGGGGGGAGCGGGGAATCCTACGAGCAGTACTTC
TRBV12-3/TRBV12-4	13	NA	TRBJ2-7	many	CASSYRGYYEQYF	TGTGCCAGCAGTTATAGGGGGTACTACGAGCAGTACTTC
TRBV2	16	NA	TRBJ2-3	many	CASSEGSSFPTDTQYF	TGTGCCAGCAGTGAAGGCAGCAGCTTCCCCACAGATACGCAGTATTTT
TRBV11-2	15	TRBD2	TRBJ2-7	many	CASSPSGGVAYEQYF	TGTGCCAGCAGCCCTTCGGGGGGGGTGGCCTACGAGCAGTACTTC
TRBV2	16	NA	TRBJ2-2	many	CASSEGGSYLTGELFF	TGTGCCAGCAGTGAAGGTGGGAGTTACTTGACCGGGGAGCTGTTTTTT
TRBV7-9	17	TRBD2	TRBJ2-1	many	CASSPGGLLAGYNEQFF	TGTGCCAGCAGCCCTGGGGGACTACTAGCGGGGTACAATGAGCAGTTCTTC
TRBV5-5	12	NA	TRBJ1-2	many	CASSAGTYGYTF	TGTGCCAGCAGCGCGGGGACCTATGGCTACACCTTC
TRBV20-1	12	NA	TRBJ2-7	many	CSARDPLSEQYF	TGCAGTGCTAGGGACCCTTTATCCGAGCAGTACTTC